This T cell receptor beta chain was recorded in a study of patients and donors after allogeneic stem cell transplantation. TCRdb recomputed calls from the RT-PCR reads with MiXCR, one row per CDR3 protein. Here the sample spans 900,000 to 1,000,000 distinct CDR3 sequences, roughly 18% being singletons. The CDR3 is 15 amino acids. The germline V and J ends were trimmed by 5 bases and 1 base, with 14 bases remaining between them. The receptor was isolated from a human donor who was either an allogeneic HSCT recipient or a stem cell or donor lymphocyte infusion donor (not recorded which). It is not recorded whose cells these are; they may come from a transplant donor. The chain is built from TRBV12-3 or TRBV12-4 and TRBJ1-1, with a weak D call TRBD1 (6 bases). The sequencing sample was made of blood, either unsorted or a sorted T cell fraction (not recorded which). CDR3 amino acids: CASSQRYRENTEAFF. The CDR3 DNA sequence: TGTGCCAGCAGTCAACGCTACAGGGAGAACACTGAAGCTTTCTTT.